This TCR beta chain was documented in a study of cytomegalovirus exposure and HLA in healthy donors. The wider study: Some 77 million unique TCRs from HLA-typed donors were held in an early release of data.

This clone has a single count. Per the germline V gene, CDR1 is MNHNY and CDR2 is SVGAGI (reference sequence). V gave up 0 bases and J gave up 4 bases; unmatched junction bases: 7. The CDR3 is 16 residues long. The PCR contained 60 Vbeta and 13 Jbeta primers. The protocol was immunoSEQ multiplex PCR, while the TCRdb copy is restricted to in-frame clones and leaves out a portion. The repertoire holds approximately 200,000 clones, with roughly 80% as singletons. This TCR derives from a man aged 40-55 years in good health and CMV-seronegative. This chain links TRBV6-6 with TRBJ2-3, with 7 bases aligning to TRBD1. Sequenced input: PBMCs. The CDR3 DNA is TGTGCCAGCAGTTACTCCCCCGGGACAGAGGCAGATACGCAGTATTTT. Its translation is CASSYSPGTEADTQYF.